The source of this T cell receptor (beta chain) is a study of OX40 agonist ivuxolimab in advanced cancers. Generated by immunoSEQ multiplex PCR, the TCRdb table keeps only in-frame clones and is missing some. The sample carries fewer than 80,000 clones, roughly 84% recorded once. CDR1 is SGHTA, CDR2 FQGNSA, per germline. The CDR3 has 13 residues. V was clipped by 5 bases and J by 5 bases, with 12 bases between them. This clone was detected once. The chain carries TRBV7-2 and TRBJ1-1; D remains ambiguous. The source was CD4+ or CD8+ T cells sorted from blood, collected in a trial of the OX40 agonist ivuxolimab. This TCR derives from an adult with an advanced solid tumor such as melanoma, head and neck, liver or kidney cancer. The CDR3 DNA reads as TGTGCCAGCAGCCCACTCGGGTTAACTGAAGCTTTCTTT. Protein product: CASSPLGLTEAFF.